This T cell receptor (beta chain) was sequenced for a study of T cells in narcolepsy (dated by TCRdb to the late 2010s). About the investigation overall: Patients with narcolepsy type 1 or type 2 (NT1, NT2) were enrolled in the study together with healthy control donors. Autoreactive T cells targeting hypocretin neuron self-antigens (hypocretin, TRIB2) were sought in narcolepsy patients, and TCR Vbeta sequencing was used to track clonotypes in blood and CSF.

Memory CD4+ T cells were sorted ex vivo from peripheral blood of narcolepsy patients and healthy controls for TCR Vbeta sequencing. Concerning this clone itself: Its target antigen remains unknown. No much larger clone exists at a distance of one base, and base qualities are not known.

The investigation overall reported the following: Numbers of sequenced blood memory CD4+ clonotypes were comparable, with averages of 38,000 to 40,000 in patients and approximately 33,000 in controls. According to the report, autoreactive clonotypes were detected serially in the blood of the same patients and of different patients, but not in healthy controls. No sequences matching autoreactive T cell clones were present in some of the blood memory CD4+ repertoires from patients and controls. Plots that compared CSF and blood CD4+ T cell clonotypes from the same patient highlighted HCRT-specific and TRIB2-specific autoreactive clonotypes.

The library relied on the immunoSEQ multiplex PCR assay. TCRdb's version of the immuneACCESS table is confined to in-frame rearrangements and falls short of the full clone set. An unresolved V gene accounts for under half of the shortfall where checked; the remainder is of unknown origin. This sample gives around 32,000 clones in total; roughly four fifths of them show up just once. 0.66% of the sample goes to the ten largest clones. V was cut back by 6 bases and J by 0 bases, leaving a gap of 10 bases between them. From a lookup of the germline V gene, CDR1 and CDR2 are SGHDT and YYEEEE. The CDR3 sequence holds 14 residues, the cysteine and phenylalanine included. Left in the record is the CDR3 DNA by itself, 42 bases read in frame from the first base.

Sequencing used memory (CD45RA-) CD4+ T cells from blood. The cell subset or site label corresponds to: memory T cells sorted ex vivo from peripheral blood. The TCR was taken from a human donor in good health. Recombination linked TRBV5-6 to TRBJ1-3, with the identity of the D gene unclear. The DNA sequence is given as TGTGCCAGCACCTCCTGGCCCTCTGGAAACACCATATATTTT. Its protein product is CASTSWPSGNTIYF.